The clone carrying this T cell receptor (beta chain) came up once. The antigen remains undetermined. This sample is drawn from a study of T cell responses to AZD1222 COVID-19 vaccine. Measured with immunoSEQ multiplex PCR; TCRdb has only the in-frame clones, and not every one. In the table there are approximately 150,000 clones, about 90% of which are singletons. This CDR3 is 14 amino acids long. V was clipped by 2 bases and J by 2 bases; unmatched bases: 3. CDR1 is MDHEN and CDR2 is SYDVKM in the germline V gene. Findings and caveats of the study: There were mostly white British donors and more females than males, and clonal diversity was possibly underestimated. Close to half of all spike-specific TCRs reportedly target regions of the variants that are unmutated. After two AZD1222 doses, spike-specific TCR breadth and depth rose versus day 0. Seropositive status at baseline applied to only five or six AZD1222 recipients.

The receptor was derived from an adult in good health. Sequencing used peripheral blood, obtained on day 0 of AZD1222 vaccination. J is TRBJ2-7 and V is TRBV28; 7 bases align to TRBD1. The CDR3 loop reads CASSLGTAPYEQYF. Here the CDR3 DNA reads TGTGCCAGCAGTTTAGGGACAGCACCCTACGAGCAGTACTTC.